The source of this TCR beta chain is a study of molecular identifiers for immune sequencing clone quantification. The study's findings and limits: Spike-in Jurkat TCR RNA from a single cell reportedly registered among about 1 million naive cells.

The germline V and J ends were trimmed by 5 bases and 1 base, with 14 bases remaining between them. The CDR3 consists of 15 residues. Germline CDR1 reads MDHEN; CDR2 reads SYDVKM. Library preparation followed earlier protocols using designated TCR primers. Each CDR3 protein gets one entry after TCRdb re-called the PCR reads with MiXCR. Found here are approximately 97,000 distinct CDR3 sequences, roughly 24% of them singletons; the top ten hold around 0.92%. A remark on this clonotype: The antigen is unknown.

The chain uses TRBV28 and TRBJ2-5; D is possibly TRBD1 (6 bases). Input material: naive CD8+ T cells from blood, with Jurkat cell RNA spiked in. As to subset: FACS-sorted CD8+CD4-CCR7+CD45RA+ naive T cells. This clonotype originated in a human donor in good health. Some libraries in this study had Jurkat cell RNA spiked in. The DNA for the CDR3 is TGTGCCAGCAGTGCGACAGGCCGCATCCAAGAGACCCAGTACTTC. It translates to CASSATGRIQETQYF.